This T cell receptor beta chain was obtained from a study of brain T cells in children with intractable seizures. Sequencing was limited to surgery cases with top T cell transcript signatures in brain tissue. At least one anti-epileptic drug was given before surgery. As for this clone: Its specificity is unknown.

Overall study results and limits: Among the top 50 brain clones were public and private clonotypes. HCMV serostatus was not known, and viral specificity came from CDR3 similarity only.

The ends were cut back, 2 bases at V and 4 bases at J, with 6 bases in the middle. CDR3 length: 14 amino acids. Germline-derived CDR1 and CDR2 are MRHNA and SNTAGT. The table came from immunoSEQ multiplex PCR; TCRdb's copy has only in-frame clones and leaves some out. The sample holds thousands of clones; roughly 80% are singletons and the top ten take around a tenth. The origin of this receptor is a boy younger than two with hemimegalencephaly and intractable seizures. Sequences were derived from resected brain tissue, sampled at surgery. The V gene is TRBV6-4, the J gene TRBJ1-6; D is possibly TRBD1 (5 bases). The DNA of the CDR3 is TGTGCCAGCAGTGACGGGGGTTATAATTCACCCCTCCACTTT. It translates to CASSDGGYNSPLHF.